The T cell receptor (beta chain) under discussion was sequenced for a study of cytomegalovirus exposure and HLA in healthy donors. The PCR contained 60 Vbeta and 13 Jbeta primers. Using immunoSEQ multiplex PCR, the repertoire was profiled, and TCRdb retains in-frame clones only, with some absent. The sample yields approximately 150,000 clones, about 79% seen once. CDR1 is SNHLY and CDR2 is FYNNEI in the germline V gene. V was cut by 7 bases and J by 2 bases, with 12 bases left in between. The CDR3 is 14 amino acids. This sequence joins TRBV2 and TRBJ1-5; D is possibly TRBD1 (5 bases). Sequenced sample: PBMCs. The TCR sequence derives from a male donor in good health and CMV-seronegative. CDR3 sequence: CASNPGGGNQPQHF. The CDR3 nucleotides read TGTGCCAGCAATCCCGGGGGGGGCAATCAGCCCCAGCATTTT.